The 26 T cell receptor beta chains in this list originate from one sample, sequenced in a study of shared clonotypes between healthy human individuals (dated by TCRdb to the early 2020s). The library came from the immunoSEQ multiplex PCR assay. What TCRdb holds here is the immuneACCESS table cut down to in-frame rearrangements. Part of the clones is not present; checked against another copy, under half of the missing clones reflect an unresolved V gene, and the others are unexplained. Counted in this sample were some 2,400,000 clones; 95% of them appeared once. Less than 0.15% of the sample lies in the top ten. Sequencing was done on a sample of naive CD4+ T cells sorted from blood. Interpreted using the paper, the cell subset or site label stands for: CD45RA+ positively selected. These receptors were obtained from a man between 18 and 29 years old in good health.

This clone was recorded once. The chain joins TRBV2 to TRBJ2-2; D may be TRBD1 or TRBD2 (6 bases each). Germline lookup yields CDR1 SNHLY and CDR2 FYNNEI. The CDR3 is 15 residues long. The V gene lost 9 bases and the J gene lost 6 bases, with 20 bases spanning the gap. CDR3 region: CASLRDKGTPGELFF. The CDR3 DNA reads as TGTGCCAGTCTCCGGGACAAAGGGACTCCCGGGGAGCTGTTTTTT.

The chain is built from TRBV11-2 and TRBJ2-2, with D possibly being TRBD2 (6 bases). Trimming removed 5 bases at V and 0 bases at J, with 19 bases between. Germline V gene sequence: CDR1 SGHAT, CDR2 FQNNGV. The CDR3 consists of 18 residues. The CDR3, as DNA: TGTGCCAGCAGCCCAATGGGGGGAGGATACGCGAACACCGGGGAGCTGTTTTTT. Protein sequence: CASSPMGGGYANTGELFF. The full variable domain, its missing parts supplied by reference TRBV11-2 and TRBJ2-2, is EAGVAQSPRYKIIEKRQSVAFWCNPISGHATLYWYQQILGQGPKLLIQFQNNGVVDDSQLPKDRFSAERLKGVDSTLKIQPAKLEDSAVYLCASSPMGGGYANTGELFFGEGSRLTVL.

V and J are TRBV4-1 and TRBJ2-5; D possibly matches TRBD1 or TRBD2 (5 bases each). This CDR3 has 14 amino acids. CDR1 and CDR2 from the germline V gene are MGHRA and YSYEKL. Trimming cost V 3 bases and J 5 bases, with 13 bases left between them. CDR3 nucleotide sequence: TGCGCCAGCAGCCAGGGGACGGCAGGGGAGACCCAGTACTTC. Translation: CASSQGTAGETQYF.

The V and J genes are TRBV30 and TRBJ1-5; D remains unclear. V lost 4 bases and J lost 4, with 11 bases in between. This CDR3 is 13 amino acids long. Germline V CDR1 and CDR2: GTSNPN, SVGIG (reference sequence). The CDR3: CAWTPDGNQPQHF. DNA for the CDR3: TGTGCCTGGACCCCGGACGGAAATCAGCCCCAGCATTTT.

The rearrangement links TRBV5-8 to TRBJ1-3; D ambiguous. CDR1 is SGHTS and CDR2 is YDEGEE in the germline V gene. The CDR3 is 14 amino acids. Deletions cut 3 bases from V and 0 bases from J, with 7 bases between. The CDR3 spells CASSSGFSGNTIYF. CDR3 DNA: TGTGCCAGCAGCTCCGGCTTCTCTGGAAACACCATATATTTT.

The CDR3 protein is CASSFTGAGNTIYF. The CDR3 DNA follows: TGTGCCAGCAGCTTCACAGGAGCTGGAAACACCATATATTTT. The V call is TRBV7-2, the J call TRBJ1-3, with a possible D match to TRBD1 (5 bases). This CDR3 is 14 amino acids long. The germline gives CDR1 SGHTA, CDR2 FQGNSA. The V and J ends lost 3 bases and 2 bases respectively, with 8 bases between them.

The J gene is TRBJ2-7, the V gene TRBV23-1; 7 nucleotides match TRBD1. TRBV23-1 carries the ORF label, with uncertain function. The CDR3 extends over 14 amino acids. With V trimmed by 4 bases and J by 6 bases, 9 bases remained unmatched. The CDR3 region has the DNA TGCGCCAGCAGTCCCCCTGAGGGGGCCGCCGAGCAGTACTTC. Amino acid sequence: CASSPPEGAAEQYF.

The V gene is TRBV9, the J gene TRBJ2-2, with D perhaps matching TRBD1 or TRBD2 (5 bases each). Germline CDR1 reads SGDLS; CDR2 reads YYNGEE. The CDR3 contains 16 residues. The V end was cut by 4 bases, the J end by 5 bases, with 18 bases between. The CDR3 DNA is TGTGCCAGCAGCCCCAGGGACCTCAGAAAGACCGGGGAGCTGTTTTTT. It specifies CASSPRDLRKTGELFF.

Comments on this clone: Other DNA sequences from this sample encode an identical CDR3 as well. The chain uses TRBV30 and TRBJ1-2, with TRBD1 as a possible D gene (5 bases). This CDR3 comprises 13 residues. Germline CDR1 is GTSNPN and CDR2 is SVGIG (reference sequence). Trimming cost V 0 bases and J 4 bases, with 9 bases left between them. The DNA for the CDR3 is TGTGCCTGGAGTGTACCAGGGTCCTATGGCTACACCTTC. This gives the protein CAWSVPGSYGYTF.

CDR3 loop: CASSLERNTEAFF. The CDR3 DNA follows: TGTGCCAGCAGCTTAGAGCGCAACACTGAAGCTTTCTTT. This chain uses TRBV11-1 with TRBJ1-1; no clear D. The CDR3 sequence is 13 residues long. Germline assignment: CDR1 SGHAT and CDR2 FQDESV (reference sequence). V was trimmed by 1 base and J by 2 bases, leaving 5 bases between them.

The chain couples TRBV6-1 to TRBJ2-7; no reliable D call. Germline assignment: CDR1 MNHNS and CDR2 SASEGT. The CDR3 totals 14 residues. Trimming pared 5 bases from V and 5 bases from J, leaving 16 bases between. The CDR3 bases are TGTGCCAGCAGTAGAGCCCCCCGGATTGACGAGCAGTACTTC. As protein: CASSRAPRIDEQYF.

V is TRBV9 and J is TRBJ2-3, with D maybe TRBD1 (7 bases). V was shortened by 0 bases and J by 5 bases, with 10 bases between the two germline ends. This CDR3 is 14 amino acids long. CDR1 and CDR2 from the germline V gene are SGDLS and YYNGEE. CDR3 amino acids: CASSVDRGGDTQYF. Here the CDR3 DNA reads TGTGCCAGCAGCGTAGACAGGGGAGGAGATACGCAGTATTTT.

The rearrangement uses TRBV5-4 and TRBJ1-2; D might be TRBD1 (5 bases). The CDR3 totals 14 residues. V lost 4 bases to trimming and J lost 0 bases, with 10 bases between them. The germline V gene has CDR1 SGHNT and CDR2 YYREEE (reference sequence). Here the CDR3 reads CASSRTPSNYGYTF. In DNA, the CDR3 is TGTGCCAGCAGCAGGACACCTTCTAACTATGGCTACACCTTC.

This rearrangement joins TRBV7-9 to TRBJ1-2, with D possibly matching TRBD1 (5 bases). The ends were cut back, 1 base at V and 8 bases at J, with 11 bases in the middle. The V gene's germline CDR1 is SEHNR and CDR2 FQNEAQ (reference sequence). The CDR3 covers 13 residues. As DNA, the CDR3 is TGTGCCAGCAGCTTAGAGGGGTCCCACGGCTACACCTTC. Protein product: CASSLEGSHGYTF.

This chain links TRBV19 with TRBJ1-2, with D possibly matching TRBD1 (6 bases). V lost 5 bases and J lost 4, with 11 bases in between. Germline V gene lookup returns CDR1 LNHDA and CDR2 SQIVND (reference sequence). The CDR3 is made up of 13 amino acids. The CDR3 is CASSVRTAYGYTF. Written as DNA, the CDR3 is TGTGCCAGTAGTGTTCGGACAGCCTATGGCTACACCTTC.

This clone has only one observation. The chain recombines TRBV5-1 with TRBJ2-7; tentatively, D is TRBD1 (5 bases). Germline assignment: CDR1 SGHRS and CDR2 YFSETQ. The V and J ends lost 2 bases and 6 bases respectively, with 15 bases between them. CDR3 length: 14 amino acids. Written as DNA, the CDR3 is TGCGCCAGCAGCTTCACTTCTTCTCAGGGCGAGCAGTACTTC. Its translation is CASSFTSSQGEQYF. Full variable domain (missing parts from reference TRBV5-1 and TRBJ2-7): KAGVTQTPRYLIKTRGQQVTLSCSPISGHRSVSWYQQTPGQGLQFLFEYFSETQRNKGNFPGRFSGRQFSNSRSEMNVSTLELGDSALYLCASSFTSSQGEQYFGPGTRLTVT.

J is TRBJ1-1 and V is TRBV10-3; 9 bases match TRBD1. The CDR3 loop spans 15 amino acids. The germline CDR1 and CDR2 sequences are ENHRY and SYGVKD. V lost 5 bases and J lost 6; bases outside the gene matches: 10. CDR3 coding DNA: TGTGCCATCAGTTCAACAGGGGGCGCAACCCCTGAAGCTTTCTTT. It yields the protein CAISSTGGATPEAFF.

This clone was observed once. The genes are TRBV7-2 and TRBJ2-7; TRBD2 matches 9 bases. The J segment lost 3 bases and the V segment lost 5 bases, leaving 8 bases of the junction unmatched. Germline loops: CDR1 SGHTA, CDR2 FQGNSA. The CDR3 is 15 amino acids. The DNA for the CDR3 is TGTGCCAGCAGCGAGACCGGGACTAGCATCTACGAGCAGTACTTC. It is translated as CASSETGTSIYEQYF.

The V and J genes are TRBV30 and TRBJ2-1, with 7 bases matching TRBD1. This CDR3 comprises 13 residues. Germline loops: CDR1 GTSNPN, CDR2 SVGIG (reference sequence). With V trimmed by 5 bases and J by 6 bases, 7 bases remained unmatched. The CDR3 sequence is CAWDRANINEQFF. Written as DNA, the CDR3 is TGTGCCTGGGACAGGGCTAATATCAATGAGCAGTTCTTC.

This clone is a singleton in its sample. Other DNA sequences from this sample encode an identical CDR3 as well. This sequence joins TRBV28 and TRBJ1-4; no clear D gene. V gave up 5 bases and J gave up 8 bases, with 3 bases separating them. The length of the CDR3 is 10 residues. Germline V CDR1 and CDR2: MDHEN, SYDVKM. CDR3 DNA sequence: TGTGCCAGCAGTGACGAAAAACTGTTTTTT. This encodes CASSDEKLFF.

This clone has more than one count but fewer than ten. J is TRBJ2-7 and V is TRBV15; maybe TRBD2 (5 bases). The CDR3 covers 13 residues. From germline, CDR1 is LNHNV and CDR2 YYDKDF (reference sequence). Trimming took off 7 bases at V and 3 bases at J, with 13 bases between the two ends. For the CDR3, the DNA is TGTGCCACCAAGGAAGTAGAGGGCTACGAGCAGTACTTC. Translating it yields CATKEVEGYEQYF.

This clone turned up a few times. The V gene is TRBV2, the J gene TRBJ1-6; 8 bases match TRBD1. Germline CDR1 SNHLY, CDR2 FYNNEI. Trimming cost V 5 bases and J 6 bases; bases outside gene matches: 0. The length of the CDR3 is 13 residues. The CDR3 spells CASSTGGNSPLHF. CDR3 bases: TGTGCCAGCAGTACAGGGGGTAATTCACCCCTCCACTTT.

V usage is TRBV6-1 and J usage is TRBJ1-5; 10 bases line up with TRBD1. V trimming: 4 bases; J trimming: 4 bases; junction bases outside the gene matches: 7. Germline-derived CDR1 and CDR2 are MNHNS and SASEGT. This CDR3 spans 16 amino acids. The CDR3 DNA follows: TGTGCCAGCAGTGCCATTGGGACAGGGGTGAATCAGCCCCAGCATTTT. This gives the protein CASSAIGTGVNQPQHF.

The chain carries TRBV2 and TRBJ2-1; TRBD2 matches at 12 bases. The V segment lost 7 bases and the J segment 6 bases; nucleotides outside the gene matches: 7. CDR1 and CDR2 (germline): SNHLY, FYNNEI. This CDR3 comprises 15 residues. The CDR3 reads CASNQELAGGNEQFF. The CDR3 DNA reads as TGTGCCAGCAATCAAGAACTAGCGGGGGGCAATGAGCAGTTCTTC.

The chain links TRBV6-5 to TRBJ2-2, with D tentatively TRBD1 or TRBD2 (5 bases each). The CDR3 has 14 residues. V was clipped by 2 bases and J by 7 bases, with 11 bases between them. Germline V gene sequence: CDR1 MNHEY, CDR2 SVGAGI. CDR3 coding DNA: TGTGCCAGCAGTTACATGGGGGTGATCGGGGAGCTGTTTTTT. It encodes CASSYMGVIGELFF.

The CDR3 sequence: CAVQGIFSEQFF. The CDR3 DNA reads as TGTGCTGTACAGGGAATATTCAGTGAGCAGTTCTTC. This chain uses TRBV28 with TRBJ2-1, with D maybe TRBD1 (6 bases). The CDR3 sequence is 12 residues long. The germline V gene has CDR1 MDHEN and CDR2 SYDVKM.